This record concerns one T cell receptor beta chain sequence. The entry originates in a study of blood T cell repertoires in COVID-19. Study overall: COVID-19 samples collected from the United States, Italy and Spain covered acute and convalescent phases. T cells, B-cell-depleted T cells, or PBMCs supplied cDNA or gDNA.

A Seattle source enrolled patients during active infection and followed them longitudinally. This CDR3 is built from 13 residues. Germline lookup yields CDR1 SGHNT and CDR2 YYREEE (reference sequence). Trimming took off 5 bases at V and 1 base at J, with 9 bases between the two ends. The authors' processing: It was from reference gene primer amplification that nucleated cell counts were estimated. Profiling relied on immunoSEQ multiplex PCR, and the TCRdb table lists in-frame clones only, not all of them. D and trimming come from the DNA, and the V and J calls and clone size come from that table. The sample contains about 170,000 clones, roughly four fifths of which appear only once.

Sequencing was carried out using peripheral blood. The receptor was isolated from an elderly woman with COVID-19, enrolled during active disease. The chain recombines TRBV5-4 with TRBJ1-1, with D perhaps matching TRBD1 (5 bases). This CDR3 is CASRLTANTEAFF. In DNA, the CDR3 is TGTGCCAGCAGGTTGACAGCGAACACTGAAGCTTTCTTT.